This T cell receptor beta chain was retrieved from a study of Ad26.COV2.S vaccination and SARS-CoV-2 variants. V lost 3 bases and J lost 1, with 9 bases in between. Germline V gives CDR1 SGHTA, CDR2 FQGTGA. The CDR3 has 14 residues. Study-level results: Compared with placebo recipients, vaccine recipients had higher spike-specific TCR breadth. Spike-specific CD8+ and CD4+ T cell responses reportedly showed substantial breadth after vaccination. The TCR breadth and depth analyses may have produced an underestimate of total T cell responses.

This table comes from immunoSEQ multiplex PCR, and its TCRdb copy is limited to in-frame clones, with some not included. The sample lists 40,000 to 55,000 clones, about 83% seen once, with roughly 45% in the top ten. About this clone: What it recognizes is unknown.

The material sequenced was peripheral blood, taken after recovery from COVID-19. The chain combines TRBV7-3 with TRBJ1-1; D unclear. This TCR was recovered from a human donor who had recovered from COVID-19. The CDR3: CASSFRGRNTEAFF. As DNA, the CDR3 is TGTGCCAGCAGCTTTCGAGGGCGGAACACTGAAGCTTTCTTT. Based on the CDR3 plus reference TRBV7-3 and TRBJ1-1, the full variable domain is GAGVSQTPSNKVTEKGKYVELRCDPISGHTALYWYRQSLGQGPEFLIYFQGTGAADDSGLPNDRFFAVRPEGSVSTLKIQRTERGDSAVYLCASSFRGRNTEAFFGQGTRLTVV.